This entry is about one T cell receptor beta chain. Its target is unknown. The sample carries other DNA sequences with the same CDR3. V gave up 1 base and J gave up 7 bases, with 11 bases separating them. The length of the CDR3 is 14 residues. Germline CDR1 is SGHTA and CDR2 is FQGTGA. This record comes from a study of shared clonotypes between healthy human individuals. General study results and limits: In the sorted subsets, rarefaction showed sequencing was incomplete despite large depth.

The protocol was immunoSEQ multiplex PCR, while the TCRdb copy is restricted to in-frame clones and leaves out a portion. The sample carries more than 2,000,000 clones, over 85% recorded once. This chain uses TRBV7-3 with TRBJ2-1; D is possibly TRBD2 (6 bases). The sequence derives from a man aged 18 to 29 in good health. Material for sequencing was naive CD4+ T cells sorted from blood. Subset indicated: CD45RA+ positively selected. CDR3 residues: CASSLSGGRNEQFF. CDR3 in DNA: TGTGCCAGCAGCTTAAGTGGGGGGAGGAATGAGCAGTTCTTC.